This TCR beta chain is from a study of regulatory T cells in long-lasting Graves disease (dated by TCRdb to the early 2020s). About the study as a whole: In the newly diagnosed Graves' disease group, patients had been taking antithyroid drugs for less than 3 months. This study used TCR sequencing and RNA sequencing of peripheral blood to compare persistent Graves' disease patients against newly diagnosed Graves' disease patients. The study took place in China and was registered as a clinical trial. TCR sequencing covered roughly 13 persistent and around 20 newly diagnosed Graves' disease patients, some 33 samples in total.

V loses 2 bases, J loses 5 bases, and the germline ends lie 7 bases apart. CDR3 length: 13 amino acids, cysteine to phenylalanine. CDR3 DNA only is kept here, 39 bases in frame from base 1. CDR1 and CDR2, per the germline V gene, are KGHSH and LQKENI. The sample's time point label, in plain terms: newly diagnosed GD, antithyroid drugs for less than 3 months. RNA was extracted from PBMCs in TRIzol for both TCR sequencing and RNA sequencing. The diagnosis of Graves' disease was made according to American Thyroid Association guidelines. The patients came from an endocrinology department in Xi'an, China. Each patient gave roughly 10 milliliters of peripheral blood, collected in an EDTA anticoagulant tube. PBMCs were isolated by Ficoll Paque Plus density gradient separation without further T cell sorting. An Agilent 2100 Bioanalyzer and agarose gel were used to check RNA quality, and a NanoDrop 2000 was used to measure RNA concentration.

Overall results and qualifications from the work: Lower TCR Shannon entropy and fewer highly expanded clones were observed in persistent Graves' disease patients than in newly diagnosed patients, which suggested clonal expansion. Preferential use of TRBV28, TRBJ1-2 and TRBJ2-5 was observed in persistent disease, whereas TRBV20-1 and TRBJ2-1 were favored in newly diagnosed disease. The authors noted that the small sample size was a limitation that may lower accuracy. The study examined only peripheral blood because the primary lesion, thyroid tissue, could not be accessed. Patients with persistent disease shared more public clonotypes (about 2,700) than newly diagnosed patients did (approximately 970). Only the TCR beta chain was sequenced and analyzed.

The table lists this clonotype with many counts. It lacks a known antigen. No much larger clonotype is one base removed from it; base qualities were not supplied. Library preparation employed multiplex PCR. Data came from an Illumina HiSeq 4000. To build TCR beta libraries, CDR3 regions were amplified by Arm-PCR using iRepertoire HTBI primers. Gel purification was performed on PCR products prior to sequencing. From the authors' description of their analysis: A total of 60 to 80 TRBV and 14 TRBJ segments were identified across samples and were used for gene usage analysis of CDR3 amino acid clonotypes. Filtered high-quality paired reads were merged into contigs using COPE and FqMerger. BLAST was used to align contigs to IMGT TRBV, TRBD and TRBJ reference genes, and CDR3 was defined according to IMGT. Any clonotype with a frequency above 0.1% was classified as a highly expanded clone. Shannon entropy served as the measure of repertoire diversity, while the Gini coefficient captured V-J evenness. A clonotype found in more than one individual was treated as public. TCRdb reprocessing: public reads trimmed at Q25 with fastp, clones called with MiXCR, in-frame beta chains kept. Identical CDR3 proteins give one entry, which carries the most common genes and DNA. The V and J calls were not made by the authors but by TCRdb's processing. This sample is represented by 350,000 to 450,000 distinct CDR3 sequences; approximately 12% of them were singletons. Of the sample, 18% is held by the ten largest clones.

This sample also belongs to another study, concerning T cells in Graves' hyperthyroidism and ophthalmopathy. The second study also describes: Graves' hyperthyroidism was defined as stable when no progression to ophthalmopathy occurred over 18 months of follow-up. Hyperthyroidism patients were newly diagnosed, with disease duration under 2 months, and aged 18 to 65 years. Patients with uncontrolled infections, other autoimmune diseases, pregnancy or lactation were excluded. Diagnoses were established on the basis of clinical symptoms, serum thyroxine and TRAb, thyroid ultrasound, and orbital computed tomography. A first-round RT-PCR of the TCR CDR3 used the HTBI primer set with the Qiagen OneStep RT-PCR kit. Most expanded thyroid clonotypes (frequency above 0.001) were also detected in blood, a finding suggesting that blood repertoires may reflect thyroid immune responses. A 13 V-J signature model separated ophthalmopathy from stable hyperthyroidism, with roughly 88% sensitivity and about 81% specificity in cross-validation and 80%/75% in testing. During validation, the model predicted progression to ophthalmopathy a median of about 6.3 months ahead of onset, with roughly 65% sensitivity and more than 72% specificity. To identify TCR V-J signatures that set the groups apart, the researchers used a discovery cohort of more than 95 patients, made up of around 40 with Graves' ophthalmopathy and some 58 with stable Graves' hyperthyroidism. Prospective prediction of ophthalmopathy was tested in an independent validation cohort consisting of under 20 hyperthyroidism patients and some 17 patients who later progressed to ophthalmopathy. The 100 discovery patients were divided at random into training and test sets in a 7:3 ratio. Thyroid tissue and blood T-cell repertoires from several Graves' hyperthyroidism patients were also compared in the study. After blood sampling, hyperthyroidism patients were treated with methimazole at a starting dose of 30 mg daily, and ophthalmopathy patients were treated with high-dose intravenous methylprednisolone. Libraries were constructed in a second round of multiplex PCR, after which size selection and purification were carried out. Paired-end sequencing of the libraries was performed with 100 bp reads on an Illumina HiSeq2000. Raw data were processed with SOAPnuke, discarding reads with adapters, uncalled bases, mean Phred below 15, or no exact constant-primer or identifier match. High-quality paired reads were merged using COPE v1.2.5, and each unique nucleotide sequence was defined as a clonotype. MiTCR v1.1 was used to align the clonotypes against IMGT TRBV, TRBD and TRBJ reference segments. Only V-J combinations with frequency above 0.0001, covering 99% to 99.2% of repertoires, were analysed. The TCS score was defined as the ratio of F50 (clonal expansion) to E x V (chaos), calculated using BLOSUM62-based TCRdist between CDR3 peptides within each V-J. Welch's t-statistics and random forest reduced 500 to 550 V-J features to roughly 13, which were used in a naive Bayes classifier (R e1071). Sample size was not statistically predetermined, and investigators were not blinded to group allocation. TCR Vbeta CDR3 sequencing of around 130 peripheral blood samples (roughly 43 ophthalmopathy, around 80 hyperthyroidism and some 17 progressor patients) is reported in the paper.

The rearrangement joined TRBV18 to TRBJ1-5; the D gene identity is not certain. The receptor comes from a woman between 18 and 29 years old with Graves disease. Donor details come from another sample of the same person, matched by shared clones. The sequenced sample was peripheral blood mononuclear cells (PBMCs), obtained at new diagnosis, from a patient treated with antithyroid drugs. The bases read TGTGCCAGCTCACCATTTGGCGATCAGCCCCAGCATTTT. It specifies CASSPFGDQPQHF.